This T cell receptor (beta chain) originates from a study of response to subunit inactivated influenza vaccine. TCRdb used MiXCR to reprocess the RT-PCR reads, holding one entry per CDR3 protein. Counted here are some 540,000 distinct CDR3 sequences, approximately 24% occurring once; the ten biggest clones make up about 3%. Trimming at V came to 0 bases and at J to 7 bases, leaving 9 bases not matched to a gene. From germline, CDR1 is SGHRS and CDR2 YFSETQ. The CDR3 is 15 amino acids. These same records also appear under a second study, on T cells expressing NK-cell markers. From that study: 5'RACE template switching built TCR beta cDNA with unique molecular identifiers. According to the study, TCR beta repertoires originated from sorted CD3+CD56+NKG2C+, CD3+CD56+NKG2C- and CD3+CD56-NKG2C+ T cells. The study found these clonotypes also leading the CD3+CD56-NKG2C+ fraction in a few donors.

This sequence was found in a man in his forties or fifties who received an inactivated influenza vaccine. Sample: CD4+ T cells sorted from PBMCs, taken 11 to 12 days after vaccination. The genes are TRBV5-1 and TRBJ2-5; 7 bases are a match to TRBD2. The CDR3 spells CASSLASGTRGTQYF. The CDR3 coding sequence is TGCGCCAGCAGCTTGGCTAGCGGTACTAGGGGGACCCAGTACTTC.